This TCR beta chain comes out of a study of blood T cells in healthy people across ages. Each of the donors had roughly 9.1 milliliters of peripheral blood drawn into EDTA-treated Vacutainer tubes. Next came a second PCR, run for roughly 7 to 12 cycles, which used a sample-barcoded 5' primer along with a J-beta primer mix. Every molecule of cDNA carried a tag from a template-switch adaptor with 12 random nucleotides. Any given sample supplied a minimum of 2.5 million CDR3-containing paired-end reads. TCRdb recomputed calls from the 5' RACE reads with MiXCR, one row per CDR3 protein. The sample carries roughly 730,000 distinct CDR3 sequences, about 56% recorded once. Worth noting for this clonotype: Antigen specificity is unknown.

Overall study results and limits: Diversity of TCR beta correlated strongly with naive T cell percentage.

The CDR3 has 17 residues. Germline trimming cut 2 bases from V and 3 bases from J; bases unmatched to any gene: 9. This sequence originates from a man aged 35-49 years in good health. Material for sequencing was blood. The chain couples TRBV12-3 or TRBV12-4 to TRBJ2-3; TRBD2 matches at 9 bases. Written as DNA, the CDR3 is TGTGCCAGCAGTTTATATGGCGGGAGGGCCCCTACAGATACGCAGTATTTT. Translation: CASSLYGGRAPTDTQYF.